The 25 T cell receptor beta chains below were found in one sample sequenced in a study of cytomegalovirus exposure and HLA in healthy donors. Libraries were prepared by immunoSEQ multiplex PCR; TCRdb keeps only in-frame clonotypes and omits some of them. The top ten hold roughly 3% of the sample, which has about 110,000 clones, 70% to 85% seen once. Specimen: PBMCs. The receptors were gathered from a woman younger than 30 in good health and CMV-seronegative.

The J gene is TRBJ1-2, the V gene TRBV19; D perhaps matches TRBD1 (6 bases). This CDR3 contains 14 residues. V lost 7 bases and J 3 bases, leaving 15 bases between the germline ends. In germline, CDR1 is LNHDA, CDR2 SQIVND (reference sequence). The DNA for the CDR3 is TGTGCCAGTATGGGCGCTGGGGGCGACTATGGCTACACCTTC. Protein product: CASMGAGGDYGYTF.

The chain uses TRBV19 and TRBJ1-5; maybe TRBD1 (6 bases). Germline values: CDR1 LNHDA, CDR2 SQIVND (reference sequence). The CDR3 consists of 16 residues. V dropped 3 bases and J dropped 1 base, with 13 bases sitting between them. CDR3 residues: CASSISGVGSNQPQHF. In DNA form, the CDR3 reads TGTGCCAGTAGTATTTCAGGGGTGGGCAGCAATCAGCCCCAGCATTTT.

This chain links TRBV6-1 with TRBJ1-5; 8 nucleotides agree with TRBD1. The CDR3 runs 15 residues. V lost 6 bases to trimming and J lost 2 bases; unmatched junction nucleotides: 6. The germline gives CDR1 MNHNS, CDR2 SASEGT. CDR3 in amino acids: CASSYEQGGNQPQHF. The CDR3 coding sequence is TGTGCCAGCAGCTACGAACAGGGGGGCAATCAGCCCCAGCATTTT.

The V call is TRBV6-1, the J call TRBJ1-5, with D possibly TRBD1 on 6 matching bases. Germline V gene lookup returns CDR1 MNHNS and CDR2 SASEGT. The V and J ends lost 4 bases and 6 bases respectively, with 13 bases between them. The CDR3 has 14 residues. CDR3 residues: CASSAAGARQPQHF. The CDR3 DNA follows: TGTGCCAGCAGTGCCGCGGGGGCTCGTCAGCCCCAGCATTTT.

The chain is built from TRBV7-9 and TRBJ2-5, with 8 positions matching TRBD2. Trimming at V came to 6 bases and at J to 5 bases, leaving 11 bases not matched to a gene. The CDR3 is 15 amino acids. Germline lookup yields CDR1 SEHNR and CDR2 FQNEAQ (reference sequence). The CDR3 nucleotides are TGTGCCAGCAGTACCTCCACGGGGGGGCCGGAGACCCAGTACTTC. Residues: CASSTSTGGPETQYF.

This clone has a handful of counts. The chain carries TRBV19 and TRBJ2-2; D gene uncertain. V lost 0 bases and J lost 1, with 9 bases in between. The CDR3 is 16 residues long. Germline V gene lookup returns CDR1 LNHDA and CDR2 SQIVND (reference sequence). For the CDR3, the DNA is TGTGCCAGTAGTATAGATGGCGGAATGAACACCGGGGAGCTGTTTTTT. It codes for CASSIDGGMNTGELFF.

The chain combines TRBV7-6 with TRBJ2-7; no definite D call. Germline CDR1 and CDR2: SGHVS and FNYEAQ. Trimming took off 5 bases at V and 2 bases at J, with 13 bases between the two ends. This CDR3 is 14 amino acids long. CDR3 DNA: TGTGCCAGCAGCGTAGACCGGGTCGCCTACGAGCAGTACTTC. Encoded protein: CASSVDRVAYEQYF.

The chain employs TRBV23-1 and TRBJ1-2; possibly TRBD1 for D (5 bases). TRBV23-1 falls under the ORF class, with uncertain function. The CDR3 is made up of 15 amino acids. The ends were cut back, 4 bases at V and 6 bases at J, with 18 bases in the middle. The CDR3 DNA is TGCGCCAGCAGTCCTGGACACCTTAGGCCTAATGGCTACACCTTC. It yields the protein CASSPGHLRPNGYTF.

The chain recombines TRBV10-3 with TRBJ1-3; 7 bases fit TRBD1. The CDR3 has 16 amino acids. With V trimmed by 4 bases and J by 3 bases, 9 bases remained unmatched. Germline lookup yields CDR1 ENHRY and CDR2 SYGVKD. The CDR3: CAISAEKQGFGNTIYF. The CDR3 coding sequence is TGTGCCATCAGTGCCGAAAAACAGGGGTTTGGAAACACCATATATTTT.

The sample holds one count of this clone. The chain has TRBV6-1 and TRBJ2-1; 8 bases fit TRBD1. V gave up 6 bases and J gave up 4 bases; unmatched junction bases: 5. Germline-derived CDR1 and CDR2 are MNHNS and SASEGT. The CDR3 is made up of 14 amino acids. The CDR3 sequence: CASSNDRGYNEQFF. DNA of the CDR3: TGTGCCAGCAGCAACGACAGGGGATACAATGAGCAGTTCTTC.

The J gene is TRBJ1-1, the V gene TRBV27; weak D call: TRBD1 (5 bases). Germline assignment: CDR1 MNHEY and CDR2 SMNVEV (reference sequence). The CDR3 sequence is 13 residues long. Between the trimmed V and J ends, which lost 6 bases and 7 bases, there was a span of 15 bases. CDR3 DNA sequence: TGTGCCAGCAGACCACGTTCCGGGGGTGAAGCTTTCTTT. This translates into CASRPRSGGEAFF.

The chain employs TRBV14 and TRBJ1-1; D is possibly TRBD1 (6 bases). The germline CDR1 and CDR2 sequences are SGHDN and FVKESK. This CDR3 spans 15 amino acids. V gave up 4 bases and J gave up 10 bases, with 22 bases separating them. The CDR3 here is CASSPIDRTGGLAFF. Written as DNA, the CDR3 is TGTGCCAGCAGCCCTATTGACAGGACGGGCGGATTAGCTTTCTTT.

This chain links TRBV10-3 with TRBJ1-6; D unclear. The CDR3 has 15 residues. Trimming took off 7 bases at V and 5 bases at J, with 15 bases between the two ends. Germline V gene data show CDR1 as ENHRY and CDR2 as SYGVKD. CDR3 nucleotides: TGTGCCATCAACCAAGACGGCGGGGATAATTCACCCCTCCACTTT. Its translation is CAINQDGGDNSPLHF.

V gene TRBV11-2 combines with J gene TRBJ2-7; 10 bases match TRBD1. The trim removed 5 bases at V and 3 bases at J, leaving 10 bases unmatched. Germline V gives CDR1 SGHAT, CDR2 FQNNGV. The CDR3 consists of 16 residues. The CDR3 coding sequence is TGTGCCAGCAGCCCCATAGGAAGGACAGGGGGCTACGAGCAGTACTTC. It codes for CASSPIGRTGGYEQYF.

The chain employs TRBV7-8 and TRBJ1-6; TRBD1 matches at 8 bases. The germline gives CDR1 SGHVS, CDR2 FQNEAQ. This CDR3 region has 16 residues. V shed 4 bases and J 7 bases; nucleotides not matched to a gene: 9. CDR3 nucleotides: TGTGCCAGCAGCTACTACGGACAGGGCGGCAATTCACCCCTCCACTTT. It codes for CASSYYGQGGNSPLHF.

The V call is TRBV30, the J call TRBJ1-2; tentatively, D is TRBD1 (5 bases). V was clipped by 2 bases and J by 2 bases, with 9 bases between them. The CDR3 is 13 amino acids. Germline values: CDR1 GTSNPN, CDR2 SVGIG (reference sequence). CDR3 coding DNA: TGTGCCTGGAGTCAACAGGCCAACTATGGCTACACCTTC. Its translation: CAWSQQANYGYTF.

This chain connects TRBV5-6 to TRBJ1-1; 7 positions agree with TRBD1. There are 15 residues in the CDR3. V shed 0 bases, J shed 0 bases, and the junction held 2 bases outside the gene matches. In germline, CDR1 is SGHDT, CDR2 YYEEEE. CDR3 protein: CASSLGGQLNTEAFF. CDR3 in DNA: TGTGCCAGCAGCTTGGGGGGACAGTTGAACACTGAAGCTTTCTTT. The full variable domain, completed using reference TRBV5-6 and TRBJ1-1, is DAGVTQSPTHLIKTRGQQVTLRCSPKSGHDTVSWYQQALGQGPQFIFQYYEEEERQRGNFPDRFSGHQFPNYSSELNVNALLLGDSALYLCASSLGGQLNTEAFFGQGTRLTVV.

The chain employs TRBV7-6 and TRBJ1-1; 11 bases are a match to TRBD1. CDR1 and CDR2 from the germline V gene are SGHVS and FNYEAQ. The CDR3 runs 15 residues. V was clipped by 5 bases and J by 6 bases; unmatched bases: 8. The CDR3 DNA follows: TGTGCCAGCAGCCCAGGACAGGGGGCGTTCGCTGAAGCTTTCTTT. It specifies CASSPGQGAFAEAFF. The full variable domain, with the rest looked up from reference TRBV7-6 and TRBJ1-1, is GAGVSQSPRYKVTKRGQDVALRCDPISGHVSLYWYRQALGQGPEFLTYFNYEAQQDKSGLPNDRFSAERPEGSISTLTIQRTEQRDSAMYRCASSPGQGAFAEAFFGQGTRLTVV.

The chain couples TRBV29-1 to TRBJ1-1, with 7 bases matching TRBD1. The germline CDR1 and CDR2 sequences are SQVTM and ANQGSEA. Germline trimming cut 4 bases from V and 0 bases from J; bases unmatched to any gene: 14. The length of the CDR3 is 17 residues. Here the CDR3 reads CSVVAFRDRPLNTEAFF. For the CDR3, the DNA is TGCAGCGTTGTGGCTTTTCGGGACAGACCCCTGAACACTGAAGCTTTCTTT.

This chain uses TRBV27 with TRBJ1-1; a possible D gene is TRBD1 (5 bases). V lost 4 bases to trimming and J lost 1 base, with 10 bases between them. The CDR3 has 14 amino acids. Germline CDR1 and CDR2: MNHEY and SMNVEV (reference sequence). The CDR3 reads CASSWAGQNTEAFF. The CDR3 bases are TGTGCCAGCAGTTGGGCAGGACAGAACACTGAAGCTTTCTTT.

The chain uses TRBV10-3 and TRBJ1-5; 8 positions match TRBD1. This CDR3 has 17 residues. Germline loops: CDR1 ENHRY, CDR2 SYGVKD. V lost 0 bases and J lost 3; bases outside the gene matches: 7. DNA for the CDR3: TGTGCCATCAGTGAGTCCCCCTGGACAGGGCCCAATCAGCCCCAGCATTTT. This gives the protein CAISESPWTGPNQPQHF.

This chain uses TRBV5-1 with TRBJ2-3, with 7 positions matching TRBD1. The length of the CDR3 is 15 residues. Trimming at V came to 0 bases and at J to 1 base, leaving 2 bases not matched to a gene. CDR1 is SGHRS, CDR2 YFSETQ, per germline. CDR3 residues: CASSLEGAGTDTQYF. DNA for the CDR3: TGCGCCAGCAGCTTGGAGGGGGCCGGCACAGATACGCAGTATTTT. The full variable domain, completed using reference TRBV5-1 and TRBJ2-3, is KAGVTQTPRYLIKTRGQQVTLSCSPISGHRSVSWYQQTPGQGLQFLFEYFSETQRNKGNFPGRFSGRQFSNSRSEMNVSTLELGDSALYLCASSLEGAGTDTQYFGPGTRLTVL.

This clone was counted at least ten times. The same CDR3 also results from other DNA sequences found in this sample. The chain combines TRBV6-1 with TRBJ2-5; TRBD2 agrees at 11 bases. In germline, CDR1 is MNHNS, CDR2 SASEGT. The CDR3 runs to 15 residues. The V and J ends lost 2 bases and 1 base, in that order; junction bases with no gene match: 0. CDR3 sequence (DNA): TGTGCCAGCAGTGAACTAGCGGGGGGCCAAGAGACCCAGTACTTC. Protein product: CASSELAGGQETQYF.

The chain links TRBV5-6 to TRBJ2-7, with 10 bases aligning to TRBD1. The germline gives CDR1 SGHDT, CDR2 YYEEEE. The CDR3 covers 15 residues. V lost 0 bases to trimming and J lost 5 bases; unmatched junction nucleotides: 5. The chain's CDR3 is CASSLAMGQGHEQYF. The CDR3 DNA follows: TGTGCCAGCAGCTTGGCCATGGGACAGGGGCACGAGCAGTACTTC.

This clone was observed once. The chain combines TRBV6-1 with TRBJ2-5; TRBD1 might be the D (6 bases). CDR1 and CDR2 (germline): MNHNS, SASEGT. The ends were cut back, 4 bases at V and 2 bases at J, with 14 bases in the middle. This CDR3 contains 15 residues. This CDR3 reads CASSGRGRGQETQYF. The DNA for the CDR3 is TGTGCCAGCAGTGGCCGAGGCAGGGGACAAGAGACCCAGTACTTC.